One sample yielded the 32 T cell receptor beta chains listed below, sequenced in a study of shared clonotypes between healthy human individuals. Clones were read by immunoSEQ multiplex PCR, and TCRdb kept only the in-frame ones, dropping some. The data show about 2.4 million clones, with more than 80% seen just once and under 0.15% held by the top ten. Sequencing used naive CD4+ T cells sorted from blood. Subset noted: CD45RA+ positively selected. The receptors shown here come from a man aged 18 to 29 in good health.

With respect to this clone: At one of its ends the junction is not consistent with the germline gene, which may arise from a read error. Other DNA sequences in the same sample also yield this CDR3. The chain is built from TRBV6-5 and TRBJ1-1; 10 positions agree with TRBD1. Germline CDR1 MNHEY, CDR2 SVGAGI. This CDR3 has 14 residues. CDR3 DNA: TGCGCCAGCAAGGGGACAGGGGCGAACACTGAAGCTTTCTTT. It yields the protein CASKGTGANTEAFF.

This clone came up once. CDR3 loop: CASSLEGGDGYTF. CDR3 nucleotides: TGTGCCAGCAGCTTAGAAGGCGGTGATGGCTACACCTTC. The chain recombines TRBV7-9 with TRBJ1-2; D unresolved. Germline V gene sequence: CDR1 SEHNR, CDR2 FQNEAQ (reference sequence). V gave up 1 base and J gave up 6 bases, with 9 bases separating them. The CDR3 is 13 residues long.

The rearrangement links TRBV19 to TRBJ2-3; 12 positions match TRBD2. This CDR3 is 15 amino acids long. V gave up 4 bases and J gave up 10 bases; unmatched junction bases: 9. Germline V lookup: CDR1 LNHDA, CDR2 SQIVND (reference sequence). CDR3 residues: CASSTTTSGGTAQYF. The CDR3 bases are TGTGCCAGTAGTACGACGACTAGCGGGGGAACTGCGCAGTATTTT.

This clone showed up just once. The chain employs TRBV10-3 and TRBJ2-1, with TRBD2 matching 11 bases. This CDR3 is built from 14 residues. Germline CDR1 is ENHRY and CDR2 is SYGVKD. V was clipped by 4 bases and J by 7 bases; unmatched bases: 3. The CDR3 region has the DNA TGTGCCATCAGTGGTAGCGGGGGGGCGAATGAGCAGTTCTTC. Amino acids: CAISGSGGANEQFF.

V is TRBV5-6 and J is TRBJ2-5; no firm D call. V was trimmed by 4 bases and J by 3 bases, leaving 19 bases between them. The CDR3 is 16 residues long. CDR1 and CDR2 from the germline V gene are SGHDT and YYEEEE. CDR3 in DNA: TGTGCCAGCAGCCAGAATGGTGGGTGGAACAAAGAGACCCAGTACTTC. It encodes CASSQNGGWNKETQYF.

The table lists this clone with a few counts. The CDR3 reads CAVAGNNEQFF. As DNA, the CDR3 is TGTGCGGTGGCGGGGAACAATGAGCAGTTCTTC. The J gene is TRBJ2-1, the V gene TRBV10-3, with D perhaps TRBD2 (6 bases). The length of the CDR3 is 11 residues. Germline values: CDR1 ENHRY, CDR2 SYGVKD.

The V and J genes are TRBV2 and TRBJ2-7; D gene unclear. The CDR3 has 14 amino acids. Germline V gives CDR1 SNHLY, CDR2 FYNNEI. The ends were cut back, 2 bases at V and 3 bases at J, with 11 bases in the middle. CDR3 nucleotides: TGTGCCAGCAGTGAATCGGCAGTTCTCTACGAGCAGTACTTC. Amino acids: CASSESAVLYEQYF.

The rearrangement uses TRBV6-5 and TRBJ2-7; 8 nucleotides match TRBD2. CDR3 length: 15 residues. V was pared by 9 bases and J by 0 bases, with 10 bases of the junction left unmatched. The V gene's germline CDR1 is MNHEY and CDR2 SVGAGI. The CDR3 DNA reads TGTGCCAGTCGCGGGGGGACACCCGGCTCCTACGAGCAGTACTTC. It encodes CASRGGTPGSYEQYF.

The chain recombines TRBV18 with TRBJ1-1, with D unresolved. The CDR3 is made up of 13 amino acids. Trimming pared 4 bases from V and 1 base from J, leaving 7 bases between. Germline V gene lookup returns CDR1 KGHSH and CDR2 LQKENI. CDR3 amino acids: CASSLSQNTEAFF. The CDR3 coding sequence is TGTGCCAGCTCACTAAGTCAGAACACTGAAGCTTTCTTT. The full variable domain, completed using reference TRBV18 and TRBJ1-1, is NAGVMQNPRHLVRRRGQEARLRCSPMKGHSHVYWYRQLPEEGLKFMVYLQKENIIDESGMPKERFSAEFPKEGPSILRIQQVVRGDSAAYFCASSLSQNTEAFFGQGTRLTVV.

Turning to this clone: A read error may account for a junction end that differs from germline. In DNA form, the CDR3 reads TGTGCCAGCAGCTTCACCCGGGACAGGGCCGAGATCCAGTACTTC. It is translated as CASSFTRDRAEIQYF. The V gene is TRBV7-9, the J gene TRBJ2-5; the match to TRBD1 covers 9 bases. The CDR3 runs to 15 residues. CDR1 and CDR2 (germline): SEHNR, FQNEAQ (reference sequence).

The J gene is TRBJ2-5, the V gene TRBV5-4, with 8 bases aligning to TRBD2. The CDR3 runs to 15 residues. Germline V gene data show CDR1 as SGHNT and CDR2 as YYREEE (reference sequence). Germline trimming cut 1 base from V and 5 bases from J; bases unmatched to any gene: 7. The CDR3 protein is CASSLQRGNRETQYF. Written as DNA, the CDR3 is TGTGCCAGCAGCTTGCAGCGGGGGAACAGGGAGACCCAGTACTTC.

This chain uses TRBV18 with TRBJ2-4; TRBD1 aligns across 9 bases. The length of the CDR3 is 15 residues. Germline V gives CDR1 KGHSH, CDR2 LQKENI. V gave up 5 bases and J gave up 3 bases; unmatched junction bases: 5. This CDR3 reads CASSAQGANKNIQYF. The CDR3 DNA sequence: TGTGCCAGCTCAGCACAGGGGGCGAACAAAAACATTCAGTACTTC.

The rearrangement uses TRBV19 and TRBJ2-6, with D possibly being TRBD1 (5 bases). Germline-derived CDR1 and CDR2 are LNHDA and SQIVND (reference sequence). Trimming cost V 4 bases and J 2 bases, with 9 bases left between them. This CDR3 region has 15 residues. CDR3 bases: TGTGCCAGTAGTACTGGGGCTGCTGGGGCCAACGTCCTGACTTTC. It is translated as CASSTGAAGANVLTF.

In its sample, this clone was seen a few times. The chain combines TRBV29-1 with TRBJ2-3; no definite D call. This CDR3 comprises 11 residues. Trimming took 2 bases from V and 5 from J, leaving 5 bases between them. Germline V gene sequence: CDR1 SQVTM, CDR2 ANQGSEA. The CDR3 sequence: CSVETKDTQYF. DNA of the CDR3: TGCAGCGTTGAAACCAAAGATACGCAGTATTTT.

In regard to this clone: The same CDR3 also results from other DNA sequences found in this sample. The V call is TRBV30, the J call TRBJ1-1; 9 nucleotides agree with TRBD1. V shed 1 base and J 4 bases; nucleotides not matched to a gene: 1. The CDR3 contains 13 residues. The germline gives CDR1 GTSNPN, CDR2 SVGIG (reference sequence). CDR3 nucleotides: TGTGCCTGGAGTGGGGGACAGGGCACTGAAGCTTTCTTT. Translated, it gives CAWSGGQGTEAFF.

The chain uses TRBV28 and TRBJ1-4; D is ambiguous. The V and J ends lost 7 bases and 13 bases respectively, with 16 bases between them. Germline V gene lookup returns CDR1 MDHEN and CDR2 SYDVKM. The length of the CDR3 is 12 residues. CDR3 nucleotides: TGTGCCAGCACTCAACCCGGGCTACGACTGTTTTTT. Its translation is CASTQPGLRLFF. Filled out from reference TRBV28 and TRBJ1-4, the complete variable domain reads DVKVTQSSRYLVKRTGEKVFLECVQDMDHENMFWYRQDPGLGLRLIYFSYDVKMKEKGDIPEGYSVSREKKERFSLILESASTNQTSMYLCASTQPGLRLFFGSGTQLSVL.

The chain has TRBV6-4 and TRBJ2-5, with a weak D call TRBD1 (5 bases). The CDR3 runs 16 residues. In germline, CDR1 is MRHNA, CDR2 SNTAGT. Trimming left V 6 bases short and J 5 bases short, with 22 bases between. The CDR3 here is CASRTKRQSDRETQYF. DNA for the CDR3: TGTGCCAGCAGGACGAAGAGACAGAGCGATAGGGAGACCCAGTACTTC.

In regard to this clone: This sample also contains other DNA sequences that code for the same CDR3. V gene TRBV18 combines with J gene TRBJ2-5, with unresolved D. Germline V gene lookup returns CDR1 KGHSH and CDR2 LQKENI. The CDR3 covers 14 residues. V was trimmed by 3 bases and J by 0 bases, leaving 8 bases between them. CDR3 sequence: CASSPLGYQETQYF. The CDR3 nucleotides are TGTGCCAGCTCACCCCTGGGGTACCAAGAGACCCAGTACTTC.

The chain joins TRBV11-2 to TRBJ2-1; TRBD2 might be the D (5 bases). V gave up 1 base and J gave up 6 bases, with 10 bases separating them. Per germline, CDR1 SGHAT and CDR2 FQNNGV. There are 14 residues in the CDR3. CDR3 protein: CASSLVPGGNEQFF. In DNA, the CDR3 is TGTGCCAGCAGCTTAGTGCCAGGAGGCAATGAGCAGTTCTTC.

This clone has only a few counts. The chain uses TRBV7-9 and TRBJ1-6; 10 positions agree with TRBD1. V gave up 1 base and J gave up 8 bases; unmatched junction bases: 2. Per germline, CDR1 SEHNR and CDR2 FQNEAQ (reference sequence). This CDR3 spans 15 amino acids. This CDR3 is CASSLGDRGHSPLHF. The CDR3 region has the DNA TGTGCCAGCAGCTTAGGGGACAGGGGACATTCACCCCTCCACTTT.

As DNA, the CDR3 is TGTGCCAGCAGCTTAGGCAGGGGCCTCCCCCCTAACTATGGCTACACCTTC. Translation gives CASSLGRGLPPNYGYTF. This sequence joins TRBV7-2 and TRBJ1-2; weak D call: TRBD1 (6 bases). CDR1 and CDR2 (germline): SGHTA, FQGNSA. This CDR3 is built from 17 residues. The V gene lost 1 base and the J gene lost 0 bases, with 15 bases spanning the gap.

The chain combines TRBV4-2 with TRBJ1-4; TRBD1 might be the D (5 bases). Germline V lookup: CDR1 LGHNA, CDR2 YNFKEQ. The CDR3 contains 16 residues. Trimming removed 0 bases from V and 6 bases from J, with 14 bases in between. The CDR3 sequence: CASSQDEGGDDEKLFF. DNA for the CDR3: TGTGCCAGCAGCCAAGATGAAGGAGGGGACGATGAAAAACTGTTTTTT.

V and J are TRBV2 and TRBJ1-3, with D hard to call. Germline CDR1 is SNHLY and CDR2 is FYNNEI. The CDR3 runs to 16 residues. The V end was cut by 2 bases, the J end by 0 bases, with 11 bases between. CDR3 loop: CASSEQRTDSGNTIYF. The CDR3 DNA is TGTGCCAGCAGTGAACAGCGAACTGACTCTGGAAACACCATATATTTT.

As regards this clone: The sample carries other DNA sequences with the same CDR3. V usage is TRBV5-1 and J usage is TRBJ2-5; D is uncertain. CDR3 length: 12 amino acids. CDR1 and CDR2 (germline): SGHRS, YFSETQ. Deletions cut 5 bases from V and 4 bases from J, with 9 bases between. The CDR3 nucleotides read TGCGCCAGCAGTCCTAGTGGAGAGACCCAGTACTTC. Amino acid sequence: CASSPSGETQYF.

The chain carries TRBV19 and TRBJ1-1; 9 bases line up with TRBD1. The CDR3 runs 15 residues. Germline V CDR1 and CDR2: LNHDA, SQIVND (reference sequence). J lost 5 bases, V lost 5 bases, and 9 bases had no gene match. The CDR3 DNA follows: TGTGCCAGTAGTCCCGGGGACAGGGATTTTACTGAAGCTTTCTTT. Translation: CASSPGDRDFTEAFF.

The chain has TRBV10-2 and TRBJ1-5, with TRBD1 as a possible D gene (6 bases). This CDR3 region has 14 residues. Per germline, CDR1 WSHSY and CDR2 SAAADI. Trimming took 4 bases from V and 5 from J, leaving 12 bases between them. CDR3 nucleotide sequence: TGCGCCAGCAGTGTGTCAGGGGTGGATCAGCCCCAGCATTTT. This translates into CASSVSGVDQPQHF.

The V call is TRBV19, the J call TRBJ2-7; tentatively, D is TRBD2 (7 bases). The germline gives CDR1 LNHDA, CDR2 SQIVND (reference sequence). V gave up 3 bases and J gave up 6 bases, with 12 bases separating them. The CDR3 runs 13 residues. This CDR3 reads CASSIRRGAEQYF. DNA for the CDR3: TGTGCCAGTAGTATCCGCCGGGGGGCCGAGCAGTACTTC.

The chain combines TRBV11-2 with TRBJ2-5; D unclear. From germline, CDR1 is SGHAT and CDR2 FQNNGV. V lost 1 base, J lost 1 base, and 4 bases lay in between. This CDR3 contains 13 residues. Written as DNA, the CDR3 is TGTGCCAGCAGCTTAGTGTTCCAAGAGACCCAGTACTTC. This gives the protein CASSLVFQETQYF.

The V call is TRBV9, the J call TRBJ2-7, with TRBD2 as a possible D gene (5 bases). Germline CDR1 and CDR2: SGDLS and YYNGEE. Trimming cost V 0 bases and J 3 bases, with 19 bases left between them. This CDR3 comprises 17 residues. The DNA for the CDR3 is TGTGCCAGCAGCGTAGGCCCGACCGGGCCCGCGGGCTACGAGCAGTACTTC. Translation gives CASSVGPTGPAGYEQYF.

V and J are TRBV6-1 and TRBJ1-5, with D hard to call. The CDR3 loop spans 15 amino acids. Per the germline V gene, CDR1 is MNHNS and CDR2 is SASEGT. Trimming pared 1 base from V and 2 bases from J, leaving 9 bases between. The CDR3 DNA is TGTGCCAGCAGTGAAGATTTGGGAGGCAATCAGCCCCAGCATTTT. As protein: CASSEDLGGNQPQHF.

In the case of this clone: Other DNA variants within this sample encode the same CDR3. J is TRBJ2-7 and V is TRBV5-1; TRBD1 might be the D (6 bases). The V end lost 3 bases, the J end lost 4 bases, and 8 bases lay between the germline ends. This CDR3 is 12 amino acids long. Germline CDR1 reads SGHRS; CDR2 reads YFSETQ. Here the CDR3 reads CASSSQGYEQYF. The CDR3 DNA sequence: TGCGCCAGCAGCTCACAGGGATACGAGCAGTACTTC.

On this clone: This sample includes further DNA sequences coding for the same CDR3. The chain carries TRBV6-5 and TRBJ1-5; 8 bases map to TRBD1. The CDR3 has 13 residues. Per germline, CDR1 MNHEY and CDR2 SVGAGI. Trimming at V came to 6 bases and at J to 6 bases, leaving 4 bases not matched to a gene. The CDR3 protein is CASRPGGGQPQHF. The DNA for the CDR3 is TGTGCCAGCAGGCCAGGGGGCGGTCAGCCCCAGCATTTT.